The 13 T cell receptor beta chains below come from one sample, sequenced in a study of CD8 T cells in ankylosing spondylitis. TCRdb independently ran MiXCR on the 5' RACE reads; one entry per CDR3 protein. The top ten clones hold around 2% of a sample with about 69,000 distinct CDR3 sequences, roughly 5.3% of them seen once. The sample comprised blood, either unsorted or a sorted T cell fraction (not recorded which). Receptor source: a male donor with ankylosing spondylitis or in good health (not recorded which).

This clonotype was seen repeatedly, ten times or more. The chain combines TRBV5-1 with TRBJ2-2, with D perhaps matching TRBD1 or TRBD2 (5 bases each). Germline CDR1 reads SGHRS; CDR2 reads YFSETQ. The CDR3 is 16 amino acids. V lost 4 bases and J 2 bases, leaving 15 bases between the germline ends. CDR3 nucleotide sequence: TGCGCCAGCAGCGGCCGCCTCGGGGCCAACACCGGGGAGCTGTTTTTT. This sequence encodes CASSGRLGANTGELFF.

In its sample, this clonotype was seen many times. The chain links TRBV7-3 to TRBJ1-1; D ambiguous. The CDR3 sequence is 13 residues long. V lost 3 bases and J lost 2, with 7 bases in between. The germline V gene has CDR1 SGHTA and CDR2 FQGTGA. The CDR3 nucleotides are TGTGCCAGCAGCTTGACGGGAAACACTGAAGCTTTCTTT. Residues: CASSLTGNTEAFF.

This clonotype was counted ten times or more. The rearrangement links TRBV24-1 to TRBJ2-5; 12 bases align to TRBD1. V lost 10 bases, J lost 4 bases, and 3 bases stayed unmatched. Germline V lookup: CDR1 KGHDR, CDR2 SFDVKD. The CDR3 runs 13 residues. CDR3 sequence (DNA): TGTGCCACAGGGACAGGGGGCGTAGAGACCCAGTACTTC. Encoded protein: CATGTGGVETQYF.

In its sample, this clonotype was seen many times. CDR3: CASSELQKTGHEQFF. The DNA of the CDR3 is TGTGCCAGCAGCGAGCTCCAGAAGACAGGGCATGAGCAGTTCTTC. The chain links TRBV7-8 to TRBJ2-1, with TRBD1 matching over 7 bases. V dropped 5 bases and J dropped 8; count of bases not matched to a gene: 12. Germline lookup yields CDR1 SGHVS and CDR2 FQNEAQ. The CDR3 has 15 residues. Supplemented by reference TRBV7-8 and TRBJ2-1, the full variable domain reads GAGVSQSPRYKVAKRGQDVALRCDPISGHVSLFWYQQALGQGPEFLTYFQNEAQLDKSGLPSDRFFAERPEGSVSTLKIQRTQQEDSAVYLCASSELQKTGHEQFFGPGTRLTVL.

This clonotype has a count of ten or more. The V call is TRBV21-1, the J call TRBJ2-5; the table gives TRBD1 as D, unverified against the DNA. TRBV21-1 is recorded as a pseudogene. The CDR3 is 18 residues long. CDR3 coding DNA: TGTGCCAGCAGCAAAGTGAGGACAGGGGCGAGACGTCAAGAGACCCAGTACTTC. Translated, it gives CASSKVRTGARRQETQYF.

This clonotype was observed many times. The chain recombines TRBV20-1 with TRBJ1-2; the D gene is possibly TRBD1 (6 bases). CDR1 and CDR2 from the germline V gene are DFQATT and SNEGSKA (reference sequence). Trimming removed 3 bases at V and 4 bases at J, with 15 bases between. The CDR3 length is 14 residues. The CDR3 nucleotides read TGCAGTGCTAGTCCGGGACACAAGATCTATGGCTACACCTTC. It yields the protein CSASPGHKIYGYTF.

This clonotype has at least ten counts. The CDR3 is CATSDQRTVQETQYF. The DNA for the CDR3 is TGTGCCACCAGTGATCAACGGACAGTTCAAGAGACCCAGTACTTC. The chain uses TRBV24-1 and TRBJ2-5; possible D gene TRBD1, 6 bases. The CDR3 contains 15 residues. The germline CDR1 and CDR2 sequences are KGHDR and SFDVKD. The V gene lost 3 bases and the J gene lost 2 bases, with 12 bases spanning the gap.

This clonotype was detected ten times or more. A much larger clone is a single base away; this may be a read error. The chain employs TRBV28 and TRBJ2-2, with D unclear. The CDR3 contains 12 residues. V was pared by 3 bases and J by 4 bases, with 3 bases between. Germline values: CDR1 MDHEN, CDR2 SYDVKM. DNA of the CDR3: TGTGCCAGCAGTTTGACCACCGGGGAGCTGTTTTTT. Translated: CASSLTTGELFF. Supplemented by reference TRBV28 and TRBJ2-2, the full variable domain reads DVKVTQSSRYLVKRTGEKVFLECVQDMDHENMFWYRQDPGLGLRLIYFSYDVKMKEKGDIPEGYSVSREKKERFSLILESASTNQTSMYLCASSLTTGELFFGEGSRLTVL.

This clonotype was counted ten times or more. V gene TRBV7-2 combines with J gene TRBJ2-2; 8 bases are shared with TRBD2. The V gene's germline CDR1 is SGHTA and CDR2 FQGNSA. Trimming cost V 2 bases and J 4 bases; bases outside gene matches: 3. This CDR3 is 15 amino acids long. The chain's CDR3 is CASSLSAGGTGELFF. The CDR3 DNA reads TGTGCCAGCAGCTTATCGGCGGGAGGCACCGGGGAGCTGTTTTTT.

This clonotype was detected many times. The V call is TRBV30, the J call TRBJ1-1; D may be TRBD1 (5 bases). V lost 5 bases and J lost 11, with 15 bases in between. The CDR3 length is 11 residues. From germline, CDR1 is GTSNPN and CDR2 SVGIG (reference sequence). This chain's CDR3 is CAWGRATGAFF. CDR3 DNA: TGTGCCTGGGGCAGGGCCACGGGGGCTTTCTTT.

This clonotype is labeled as medium-sized. The chain has TRBV20-1 and TRBJ2-5, with a weak D call TRBD1 (6 bases). Germline CDR1 reads DFQATT; CDR2 reads SNEGSKA (reference sequence). V lost 6 bases, J lost 0 bases, and 11 bases lay in between. The CDR3 is 13 residues long. The CDR3 sequence: CSATRTDQETQYF. The CDR3 DNA is TGCAGTGCCACCCGGACAGACCAAGAGACCCAGTACTTC.

Many counts were recorded for this clonotype. This chain links TRBV30 with TRBJ2-5; a possible D gene is TRBD2 (5 bases). Germline V gene sequence: CDR1 GTSNPN, CDR2 SVGIG (reference sequence). Trimming removed 3 bases at V and 5 bases at J, with 13 bases between. The CDR3 covers 13 residues. CDR3 DNA sequence: TGTGCCTGGAGAGGGCTAGCCTCCGAGACCCAGTACTTC. Protein sequence: CAWRGLASETQYF.

Many counts were recorded for this clonotype. The gene calls are TRBV27 and TRBJ1-1; TRBD1 is a possible D gene (5 bases). V was trimmed by 10 bases and J by 5 bases, leaving 11 bases between them. CDR1 and CDR2 from the germline V gene are MNHEY and SMNVEV (reference sequence). The CDR3 covers 11 residues. The CDR3 region has the DNA TGTGCCACGGGGGGAGGGACTGAAGCTTTCTTT. It yields the protein CATGGGTEAFF.